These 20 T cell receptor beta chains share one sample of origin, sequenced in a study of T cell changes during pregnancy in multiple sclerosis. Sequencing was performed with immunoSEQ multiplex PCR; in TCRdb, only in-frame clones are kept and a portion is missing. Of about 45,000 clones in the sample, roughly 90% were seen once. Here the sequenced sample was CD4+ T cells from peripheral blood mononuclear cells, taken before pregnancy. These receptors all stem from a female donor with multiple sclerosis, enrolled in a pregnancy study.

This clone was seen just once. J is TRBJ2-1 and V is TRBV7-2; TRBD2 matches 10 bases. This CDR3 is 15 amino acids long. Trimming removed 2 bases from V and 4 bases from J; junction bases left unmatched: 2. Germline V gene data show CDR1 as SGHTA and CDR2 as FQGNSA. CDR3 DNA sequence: TGTGCCAGCAGCTTACTAGCGGGGGCTTACAATGAGCAGTTCTTC. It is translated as CASSLLAGAYNEQFF.

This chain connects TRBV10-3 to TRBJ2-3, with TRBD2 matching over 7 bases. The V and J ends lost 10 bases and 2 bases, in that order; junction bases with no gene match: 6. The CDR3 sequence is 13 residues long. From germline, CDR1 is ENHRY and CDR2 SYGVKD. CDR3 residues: CATRDYITDTQYF. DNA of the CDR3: TGTGCCACTCGGGACTATATCACAGATACGCAGTATTTT.

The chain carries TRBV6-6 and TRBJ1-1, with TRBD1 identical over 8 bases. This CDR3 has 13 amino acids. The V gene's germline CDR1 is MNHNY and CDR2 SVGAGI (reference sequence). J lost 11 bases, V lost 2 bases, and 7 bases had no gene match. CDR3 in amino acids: CASSYGTGYMAFF. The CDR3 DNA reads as TGTGCCAGCAGTTACGGGACAGGATATATGGCTTTCTTT.

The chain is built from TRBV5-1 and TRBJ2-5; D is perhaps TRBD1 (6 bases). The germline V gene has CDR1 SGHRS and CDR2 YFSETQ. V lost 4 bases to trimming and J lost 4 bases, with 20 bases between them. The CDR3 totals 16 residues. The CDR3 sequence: CASSTGSTGSGETQYF. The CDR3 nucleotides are TGCGCCAGCAGCACCGGATCGACAGGCTCCGGAGAGACCCAGTACTTC.

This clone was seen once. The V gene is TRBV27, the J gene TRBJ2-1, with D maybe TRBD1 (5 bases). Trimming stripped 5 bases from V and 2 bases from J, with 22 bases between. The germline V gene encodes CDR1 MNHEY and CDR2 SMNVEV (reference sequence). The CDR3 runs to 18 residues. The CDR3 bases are TGTGCCAGCAGTCCCAGACGAAGGGGCCTCCTTCCCTACAATGAGCAGTTCTTC. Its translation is CASSPRRRGLLPYNEQFF.

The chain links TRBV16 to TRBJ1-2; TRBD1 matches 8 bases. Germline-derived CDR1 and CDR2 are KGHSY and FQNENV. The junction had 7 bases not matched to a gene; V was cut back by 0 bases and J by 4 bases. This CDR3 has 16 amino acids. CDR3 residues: CASSQSLSGQGYGYTF. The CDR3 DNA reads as TGTGCCAGCAGCCAATCGTTATCCGGACAGGGCTATGGCTACACCTTC.

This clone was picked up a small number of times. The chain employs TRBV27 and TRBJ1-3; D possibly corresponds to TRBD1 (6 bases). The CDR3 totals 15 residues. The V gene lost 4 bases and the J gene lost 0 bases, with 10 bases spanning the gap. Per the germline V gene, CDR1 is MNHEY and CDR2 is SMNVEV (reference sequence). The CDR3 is CASSYSRGSGNTIYF. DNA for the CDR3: TGTGCCAGCAGTTATTCCAGGGGCTCTGGAAACACCATATATTTT.

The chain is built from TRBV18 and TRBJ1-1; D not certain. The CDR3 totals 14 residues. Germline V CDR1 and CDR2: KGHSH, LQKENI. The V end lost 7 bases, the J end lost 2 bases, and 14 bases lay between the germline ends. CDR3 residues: CASLPSRSNTEAFF. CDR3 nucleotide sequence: TGTGCCAGCTTACCCTCGCGAAGTAACACTGAAGCTTTCTTT.

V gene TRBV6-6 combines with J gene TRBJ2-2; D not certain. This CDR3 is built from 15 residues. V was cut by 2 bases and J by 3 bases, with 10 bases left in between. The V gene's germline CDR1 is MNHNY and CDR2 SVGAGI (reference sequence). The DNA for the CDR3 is TGTGCCAGCAGTTACGTAGTCTCCTACACCGGGGAGCTGTTTTTT. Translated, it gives CASSYVVSYTGELFF.

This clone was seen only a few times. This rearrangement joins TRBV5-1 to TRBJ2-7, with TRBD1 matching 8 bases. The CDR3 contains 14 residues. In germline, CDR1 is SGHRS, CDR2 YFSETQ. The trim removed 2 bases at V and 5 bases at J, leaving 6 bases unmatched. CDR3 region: CASSLGQGFDEQYF. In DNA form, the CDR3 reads TGCGCCAGCAGCTTAGGACAGGGCTTCGACGAGCAGTACTTC.

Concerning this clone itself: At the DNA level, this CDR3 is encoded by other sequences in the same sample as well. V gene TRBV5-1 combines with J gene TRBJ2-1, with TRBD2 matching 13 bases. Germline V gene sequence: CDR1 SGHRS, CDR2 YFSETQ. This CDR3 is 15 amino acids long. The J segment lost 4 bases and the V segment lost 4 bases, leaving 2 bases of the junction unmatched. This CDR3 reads CASSPGLAGYNEQFF. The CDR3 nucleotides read TGCGCCAGCAGCCCGGGACTAGCGGGGTACAATGAGCAGTTCTTC.

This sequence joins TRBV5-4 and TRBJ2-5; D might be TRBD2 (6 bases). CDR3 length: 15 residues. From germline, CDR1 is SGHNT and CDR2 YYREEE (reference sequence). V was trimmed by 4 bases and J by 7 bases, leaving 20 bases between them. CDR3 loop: CASSPQGGDLGTQYF. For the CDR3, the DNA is TGTGCCAGCAGCCCCCAAGGCGGGGATTTGGGGACCCAGTACTTC.

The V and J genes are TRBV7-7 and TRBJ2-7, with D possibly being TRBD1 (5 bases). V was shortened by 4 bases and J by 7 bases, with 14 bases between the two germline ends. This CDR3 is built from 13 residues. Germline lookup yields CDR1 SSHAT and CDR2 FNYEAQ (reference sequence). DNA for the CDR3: TGTGCCAGCAGCTCCACAGGAACGAGTGAGCAGTACTTC. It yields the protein CASSSTGTSEQYF.

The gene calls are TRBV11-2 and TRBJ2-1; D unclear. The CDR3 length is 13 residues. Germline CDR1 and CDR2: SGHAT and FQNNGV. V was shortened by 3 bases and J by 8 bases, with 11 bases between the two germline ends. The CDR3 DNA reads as TGTGCCAGCAGCTTCGTGGGCGCCGATGAGCAGTTCTTC. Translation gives CASSFVGADEQFF.

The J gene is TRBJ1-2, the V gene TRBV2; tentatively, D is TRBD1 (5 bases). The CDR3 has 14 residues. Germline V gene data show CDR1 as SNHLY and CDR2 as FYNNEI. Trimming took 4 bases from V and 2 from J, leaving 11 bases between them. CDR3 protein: CASSGTSENYGYTF. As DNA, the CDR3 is TGTGCCAGCAGTGGGACATCCGAGAACTATGGCTACACCTTC.

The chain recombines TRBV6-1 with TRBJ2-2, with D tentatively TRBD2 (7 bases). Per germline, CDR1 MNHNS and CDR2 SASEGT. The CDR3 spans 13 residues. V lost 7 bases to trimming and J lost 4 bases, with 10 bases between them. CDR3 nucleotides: TGTGCCAGCATCGGGGGGCCCACCGGGGAGCTGTTTTTT. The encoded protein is CASIGGPTGELFF.

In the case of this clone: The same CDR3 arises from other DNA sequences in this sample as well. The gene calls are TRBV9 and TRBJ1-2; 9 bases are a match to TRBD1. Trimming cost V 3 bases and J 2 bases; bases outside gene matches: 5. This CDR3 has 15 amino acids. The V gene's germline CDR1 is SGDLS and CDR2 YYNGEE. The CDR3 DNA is TGTGCCAGCAGCGCAAGGGGGACAGGGAACTATGGCTACACCTTC. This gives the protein CASSARGTGNYGYTF.

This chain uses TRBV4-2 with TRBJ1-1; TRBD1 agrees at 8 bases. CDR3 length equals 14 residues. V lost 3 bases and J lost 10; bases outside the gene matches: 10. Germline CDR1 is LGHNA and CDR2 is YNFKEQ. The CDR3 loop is CASSQETGAFIAFF. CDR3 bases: TGTGCCAGCAGCCAGGAGACAGGGGCTTTTATAGCTTTCTTT.

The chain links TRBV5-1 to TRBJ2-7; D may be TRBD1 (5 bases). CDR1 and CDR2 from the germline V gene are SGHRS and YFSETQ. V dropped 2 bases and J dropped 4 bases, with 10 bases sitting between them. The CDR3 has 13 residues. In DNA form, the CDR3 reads TGCGCCAGCAGCTTAAAAGGGGAATACGAGCAGTACTTC. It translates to CASSLKGEYEQYF.

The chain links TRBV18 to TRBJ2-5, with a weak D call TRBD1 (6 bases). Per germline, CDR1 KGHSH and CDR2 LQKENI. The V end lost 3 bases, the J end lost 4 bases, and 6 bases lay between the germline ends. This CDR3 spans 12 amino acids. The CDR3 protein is CASSPTGETQYF. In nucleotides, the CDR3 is TGTGCCAGCTCACCGACAGGAGAGACCCAGTACTTC. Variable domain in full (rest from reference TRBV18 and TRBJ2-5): NAGVMQNPRHLVRRRGQEARLRCSPMKGHSHVYWYRQLPEEGLKFMVYLQKENIIDESGMPKERFSAEFPKEGPSILRIQQVVRGDSAAYFCASSPTGETQYFGPGTRLLVL.